This T cell receptor (beta chain) was sequenced in a study of shared clonotypes between healthy human individuals (dated by TCRdb to the early 2020s). About the investigation overall: A few men and a couple of women, aged 18 to 49 years, made up the cohort. For each donor, CD4 naive and CD4 memory were each run on three plates, CD8 naive on two plates, and CD8 memory on one plate. Blood TCR repertoires of 5 or 6 healthy adults were deeply sequenced to estimate repertoire size and the extent of clonotype sharing between individuals. To increase sequencing depth and limit assay-specific biases, TCR repertoire library preparation and sequencing were carried out by different laboratories using diverse techniques. Each donor's leukapheresis produced roughly between about 0.9 and 9.5 billion PBMCs. Here is what the overall study found, with its caveats: Pairwise subsampling indicated that sequencing depth was expected to affect the degree of clonotype sharing among donors. Only blood was sampled, and tissue TCR repertoires likely differ from those in blood. Incomplete sequencing was indicated by rarefaction of sorted-subset datasets, despite the large sequencing depth. Because the study included a small number of donors, the genetic and exposure-history diversity represented was limited. Compared with non-shared clonotypes, the clonotypes found in all four sorted-subset donors had higher generation probabilities. Sharing across a handful of donors was observed for around 5% of naive CD4, 3.5% of naive CD8, about 2.5% of memory CD4, and approximately 0.41% of memory CD8 clonotypes. Estimated clonotype richness was generally larger for naive than for memory subsets.

As encoded in the germline V gene, CDR1 is SGHVS while CDR2 is FQNEAQ. Inclusive of the bounding cysteine and phenylalanine, the CDR3 is 16 residues long. The kept DNA is CDR3 alone, 48 bases in frame from the first base. Trimming costs V 5 bases and J 4 bases, and their ends lie 20 bases apart. TCR CDR3 regions were amplified from genomic DNA by multiplex PCR using the deep immunoSEQ assay. Genomic DNA extracted from each cell subset was distributed evenly over all wells of several immunoSEQ 96-well plates, and each plate served as one replicate. Each replicate PCR for sorted subsets received about 220 ng genomic DNA, equal to tens of thousands of T cell genomes. Purified libraries were quantified with a Qubit 3.0 fluorometer, sized on a Bioanalyzer 2100, and re-quantified with the KAPA Library Quantification kit. Every immunoSEQ 96-well plate was sequenced on a dedicated single-read 150-cycle Illumina NextSeq 550 flow cell. The study's own analysis went as follows. The immunoSEQ output contained only junctional sequences without quality scores, so filtering could not match that applied to full-length reads. Sequences were annotated with PyIR, a Python wrapper for IgBLAST v1.9, and V/J genes and CDR3 were assigned using IMGT germline references. Any read was removed if the V/J assignment was weak (E-value above 1e-6), the CDR3 was missing, or the read contained stop codons, out-of-frame junctions, or ambiguous translated residues. V3J clonotypes were defined as sequences sharing an identical inferred V gene, J gene, and CDR3 amino acid sequence. The percentage overlap between two repertoires was calculated by dividing the number of shared unique clonotypes by the size of the smaller repertoire. RTK rarefaction, the Chao1 estimator, and Recon v2.1 estimates of unobserved clonotypes were used to assess repertoire richness. For all TCRbeta clonotypes obtained by the gDNA method from a few donors, generation probabilities were computed with OLGA. In TCRdb, the immuneACCESS table is reduced to in-frame sequences with V and J assigned. These tables do not hold every clone; where another copy was compared, an unresolved V gene accounts for under half, and the others remain unexplained. That table furnishes V, J and clone size, whereas the DNA furnished D and trimming. The sample table records 1,400,000 or so clones; about 98.5% of these occur just once. The ten biggest clones cover roughly 0.36% of the sample.

Donors were healthy HIV-negative adults with no recently reported acute infections or vaccinations. Every donor was a Caucasian adult living in Nashville, Tennessee, USA. CD4+ T cells were enriched by magnetic negative selection, after which naive cells were positively selected on CD45RA and the negative fraction was taken as the memory subset. After blood collection by leukapheresis, PBMCs were isolated using Ficoll-Histopaque density gradient centrifugation and then cryopreserved in the vapor phase of liquid nitrogen. Purity and quantity of every magnetically sorted T cell population were checked by analytical flow cytometry. Genomic DNA was isolated from each sorted fraction and quantified by UV absorbance on a Nanodrop 2000c. On this clone itself: This receptor's antigen is unknown. No much larger clone is present one base from it, and per-base qualities are unavailable.

The specimen was naive CD4+ T cells sorted from blood. In light of the paper, this sample's cell subset or site label describes: CD45RA+ positively selected. The clonotype was recovered from a man aged 25-45 years in good health. The sequence is built from TRBV7-8 and TRBJ1-2; D gene: possibly TRBD1, on 5 matching bases. For the CDR3, the sequence is CASSTRTWNKVYGYTF. The DNA reads as follows: TGTGCCAGCAGCACCCGGACATGGAATAAGGTCTATGGCTACACCTTC.